This TCR beta chain appears in the sequencing data of a study of CD4+ T cells in melanoma. Study-wide results and caveats: Diverse differentiation states were reported for melanoma neoantigen-specific CD4+ T cells.

The CDR3 has 14 residues. Trimming stripped 8 bases from V and 6 bases from J, with 20 bases between. Germline V gives CDR1 KGHSH, CDR2 LQKENI. To note about this clone: Its specificity is unknown.

TCRdb's copy holds only in-frame clones and misses some; the assay was immunoSEQ multiplex PCR. The sample shows thousands of clones, approximately 66% of them seen only once. The TCR originated in a human donor with melanoma. Sample: cells from a culture (not recorded whether cultured in vitro). The V gene is TRBV18, the J gene TRBJ2-7; possibly TRBD1 or TRBD2 for D (5 bases each). The CDR3 DNA is TGTGCCAGCACTACCGGGACGACAGCGGCCGAGCAGTACTTC. Translating it yields CASTTGTTAAEQYF.